This T cell receptor beta chain was sequenced for a study of blood T cell repertoires in COVID-19 (dated by TCRdb to the early 2020s). Context from the whole study: Samples covering the acute and convalescent phases of COVID-19 were provided by collaborators in the United States, Italy and Spain. The material from the prospective study consisted of cDNA or gDNA derived from T cells, B-cell-depleted T cells, or PBMCs. The dataset comprised deeply sampled blood TCRbeta repertoires from subjects exposed to, actively infected with, or recovered from COVID-19. A freely available public database, intended as a resource for researchers studying the immune response to SARS-CoV-2, is where the repertoires were released. Samples came from the ongoing ImmuneRACE study (first 160 participants) plus 1,254 subjects from 6 global collaborators. Nearly every sample came with metadata listing a de-identified subject ID, COVID-19 status, age in years and sex. HLA class I and class II types, where available, came from metadata supplied by the sample provider rather than from assay-based typing. General conclusions and limits of the study: How much clinical and demographic metadata was included differed by source and by participant, and the metadata was provided uncurated.

The immunoSEQ Assay, a bias-controlled multiplex PCR, was used to amplify TCRbeta CDR3 regions from genomic DNA. The study's processing was this. Within the assay, amplification of reference gene primers was used to estimate how many nucleated cells each sample contained. To quantify the absolute abundance of each unique TCRbeta CDR3 rearrangement, sequence reads were collapsed and filtered. For each sample, productive Simpson clonality was calculated as the square root of Simpson's diversity index over productive rearrangements. TCRdb provides this immuneACCESS table in a form limited to in-frame rearrangements. Some clones are lacking; in checked studies, under half of them reflect an unresolved V gene, and why the rest are absent is not known. V, J and clone size are those of that table, while D and trimming were read from the DNA. The sample table records over 200,000 clones; approximately 89% of these occur just once. The ten largest clones represent more than 3% of the sample.

Regarding this clone: It has no known antigen specificity. Base-call qualities are not available, and no considerably larger clone is one nucleotide away.

The CDR3 runs 13 amino acids, cysteine and phenylalanine included. Here the CDR3 DNA is all that survives: 39 bases in frame from base 1. In the germline V gene, CDR1 corresponds to LGHNA and CDR2 to YNFKEQ. At the junction V is shortened by 0 bases and J by 5 bases, with 7 bases in between. Enrolling through a virtual design, the prospective study's participants ranged in age from roughly 18 to 95 years and lived across approximately 25 United States geographic areas. In the prospective study, participants were assigned to cohorts based on the clinical history participants reported in a screening survey and a study questionnaire. Exposed participants were defined as having been in contact with someone with a PCR-confirmed or clinician-diagnosed COVID-19 case within 2 weeks of study entry. In the prospective study, whole blood, serum and a nasopharyngeal or oropharyngeal swab were collected from each participant by mobile phlebotomists. Over a roughly 2-month period, participants in the prospective study had the option of providing additional blood draws and questionnaires. Blood samples from the prospective study were shipped frozen or at room temperature prior to DNA extraction.

The V gene is TRBV4-2 and the J gene is TRBJ2-5, and the D gene may be TRBD1, 5 bases matching. This sequence originates from a woman younger than 45 who had been exposed to COVID-19. The specimen sequenced was PBMCs or T cells enriched from blood (not recorded which). The nucleotides read TGTGCCAGCAGCCAAGACCAGGGCGAGACCCAGTACTTC. It codes for CASSQDQGETQYF.